The 15 T cell receptor beta chains presented below share a single source sample, sequenced in a study of shared clonotypes between healthy human individuals. Cells designated naive CD8 were CD45RO-negative and were positively selected for CCR7, with terminally differentiated effector memory CD45RA+ cells excluded. Assay used: immunoSEQ multiplex PCR; TCRdb lists only in-frame clones, some missing. The sample lists fewer than 800,000 clones, under 95% occurring once. The sample taken for sequencing was naive CD8+ T cells sorted from blood. The source of these receptors is a man between 25 and 39 years old in good health.

This rearrangement joins TRBV6-1 to TRBJ2-7; D may be TRBD1 (5 bases). Germline V gene sequence: CDR1 MNHNS, CDR2 SASEGT. V lost 2 bases and J 5 bases, leaving 10 bases between the germline ends. The CDR3 spans 13 residues. CDR3 amino acids: CASSEPGMHEQYF. The CDR3 bases are TGTGCCAGCAGTGAACCAGGGATGCACGAGCAGTACTTC.

V and J are TRBV4-2 and TRBJ2-7; a weak D match, TRBD2 (6 bases). V lost 0 bases and J 2 bases, leaving 11 bases between the germline ends. CDR1 and CDR2 from the germline V gene are LGHNA and YNFKEQ. The CDR3 runs 15 residues. As DNA, the CDR3 is TGTGCCAGCAGCCAAGAGGTCCGGGGGACCTACGAGCAGTACTTC. It codes for CASSQEVRGTYEQYF.

The chain is built from TRBV11-1 and TRBJ1-1; 11 positions match TRBD1. This CDR3 contains 16 residues. J was trimmed by 5 bases and V by 5 bases; bases with no gene match: 10. The germline gives CDR1 SGHAT, CDR2 FQDESV (reference sequence). This chain's CDR3 is CASSHGTGGYRTEAFF. The DNA of the CDR3 is TGTGCCAGCAGCCACGGGACAGGGGGGTACCGGACTGAAGCTTTCTTT.

The chain uses TRBV4-3 and TRBJ2-7, with D possibly matching TRBD2 (5 bases). The V and J ends lost 3 bases and 0 bases respectively, with 9 bases between them. The CDR3 is 14 residues long. Germline V lookup: CDR1 LGHNA, CDR2 YSLEER. The CDR3 spells CASSHSSGSYEQYF. CDR3 in DNA: TGCGCCAGCAGCCACAGCAGCGGCTCCTACGAGCAGTACTTC.

The chain combines TRBV5-4 with TRBJ2-7; a weak D match, TRBD1 (6 bases). The V end was cut by 4 bases, the J end by 1 base, with 12 bases between. Looked up from germline, CDR1 is SGHNT and CDR2 is YYREEE (reference sequence). This CDR3 has 14 amino acids. The chain's CDR3 is CASSGTKSSYEQYF. Here the CDR3 DNA reads TGTGCCAGCAGCGGGACAAAGTCGTCCTACGAGCAGTACTTC.

The genes are TRBV9 and TRBJ1-1, with D tentatively TRBD1 (5 bases). Germline V CDR1 and CDR2: SGDLS, YYNGEE. This CDR3 is built from 14 residues. Trimming took off 3 bases at V and 6 bases at J, with 15 bases between the two ends. In DNA form, the CDR3 reads TGTGCCAGCAGCGCGGGGGGAAGGAGCTCTGAAGCTTTCTTT. Its translation: CASSAGGRSSEAFF.

The chain has TRBV10-1 and TRBJ2-1, with D tentatively TRBD2 (6 bases). V was pared by 1 base and J by 1 base, with 11 bases between. Germline values: CDR1 WNHNN, CDR2 SYGVQD (reference sequence). The length of the CDR3 is 16 residues. This CDR3 is CASSEFWRESYNEQFF. The DNA of the CDR3 is TGCGCCAGCAGTGAGTTCTGGCGGGAATCCTACAATGAGCAGTTCTTC.

The chain recombines TRBV27 with TRBJ2-2; no firm D call. This CDR3 region has 14 residues. The V gene's germline CDR1 is MNHEY and CDR2 SMNVEV (reference sequence). Trimming shortened V by 3 bases and J by 3 bases, and 8 bases separated the two germline ends. CDR3 nucleotides: TGTGCCAGCAGTTTCTCACAGTACACCGGGGAGCTGTTTTTT. It yields the protein CASSFSQYTGELFF.

The CDR3 sequence is CASSALILSYNEQFF. In DNA, the CDR3 is TGTGCCAGCAGCGCTCTCATCCTCTCCTACAATGAGCAGTTCTTC. This rearrangement joins TRBV5-5 to TRBJ2-1; D is uncertain. Between the trimmed V and J ends, which lost 4 bases and 0 bases, there was a span of 11 bases. The CDR3 contains 15 residues. Germline V gene data show CDR1 as SGHKS and CDR2 as YYEKEE (reference sequence).

The rearrangement joins TRBV27 to TRBJ2-2; 11 nucleotides match TRBD2. This CDR3 region has 18 residues. Germline lookup yields CDR1 MNHEY and CDR2 SMNVEV (reference sequence). Trimming removed 2 bases from V and 6 bases from J; junction bases left unmatched: 11. CDR3 nucleotides: TGTGCCAGCAGTTTAACCGACTTCGGGACTAGCGGCGCCGGGGAGCTGTTTTTT. Amino acid sequence: CASSLTDFGTSGAGELFF.

The chain combines TRBV5-6 with TRBJ1-1; a possible D gene is TRBD1 (6 bases). Trimming cost V 5 bases and J 2 bases, with 19 bases left between them. Germline V CDR1 and CDR2: SGHDT, YYEEEE. The CDR3 loop spans 16 amino acids. The CDR3 DNA sequence: TGTGCCAGCAGTGGGGGACATGCGACCTTAAACACTGAAGCTTTCTTT. As protein: CASSGGHATLNTEAFF.

This clone was seen only once. The rearrangement joins TRBV7-9 to TRBJ1-1; the match to TRBD1 covers 7 bases. This CDR3 has 13 residues. Germline V gene lookup returns CDR1 SEHNR and CDR2 FQNEAQ (reference sequence). With V trimmed by 8 bases and J by 3 bases, 6 bases remained unmatched. This chain's CDR3 is CASEDQGDTEAFF. CDR3 DNA sequence: TGTGCCAGCGAGGACCAGGGGGACACTGAAGCTTTCTTT.

The chain uses TRBV14 and TRBJ2-4; D is unclear. Germline CDR1 SGHDN, CDR2 FVKESK. Trimming left V 4 bases short and J 1 base short, with 23 bases between. The CDR3 is made up of 19 amino acids. CDR3 DNA sequence: TGTGCCAGCAGCCCCCTCTCCTCCGGGTCCCATAGGGCCAAAAACATTCAGTACTTC. Its protein is CASSPLSSGSHRAKNIQYF.

V gene TRBV7-9 combines with J gene TRBJ2-2, with TRBD1 matching 8 bases. The CDR3 consists of 14 residues. The germline gives CDR1 SEHNR, CDR2 FQNEAQ (reference sequence). The V segment lost 5 bases and the J segment 6 bases; nucleotides outside the gene matches: 5. This chain's CDR3 is CASSPQGAAGELFF. The CDR3 region has the DNA TGTGCCAGCAGCCCCCAGGGGGCGGCCGGGGAGCTGTTTTTT.

The chain has TRBV28 and TRBJ2-1; 10 bases fit TRBD2. V shed 0 bases and J 4 bases; nucleotides not matched to a gene: 3. CDR3 length: 16 amino acids. CDR1 is MDHEN, CDR2 SYDVKM, per germline. This CDR3 is CASSLWLAGEYNEQFF. Written as DNA, the CDR3 is TGTGCCAGCAGTTTATGGCTAGCGGGAGAGTACAATGAGCAGTTCTTC.